This TCR beta chain is drawn from a study of blood T cell repertoires in COVID-19. Study overall: Samples taken during acute and convalescent COVID-19 were collected in the United States, Italy and Spain.

One Seattle source followed patients from active infection through their disease course. The V gene's germline CDR1 is SGHTS and CDR2 YDEGEE. J lost 10 bases, V lost 7 bases, and 22 bases had no gene match. The CDR3 is made up of 16 amino acids. Per the original data handling: The assay estimated nucleated cells by amplifying reference gene primers. The repertoire was sequenced with immunoSEQ multiplex PCR; TCRdb's copy has only in-frame clones and lacks some. From that table come the V and J calls and clone size; the DNA was used to work out D and trimming. The sample has about 350,000 clones; approximately 89% are singletons.

The source material was peripheral blood. The sequence was obtained from a woman aged 55-75 years with COVID-19, enrolled during active disease. The rearrangement uses TRBV5-8 and TRBJ2-7; 8 bases agree with TRBD1. CDR3 protein: CASANLGPGQAPGQYF. The CDR3 DNA follows: TGTGCCAGCGCGAATTTGGGTCCGGGACAGGCACCCGGCCAGTACTTC. Filled out from reference TRBV5-8 and TRBJ2-7, the complete variable domain reads EAGVTQSPTHLIKTRGQQATLRCSPISGHTSVYWYQQALGLGLQFLLWYDEGEERNRGNFPPRFSGRQFPNYSSELNVNALELEDSALYLCASANLGPGQAPGQYFGPGTRLTVT.